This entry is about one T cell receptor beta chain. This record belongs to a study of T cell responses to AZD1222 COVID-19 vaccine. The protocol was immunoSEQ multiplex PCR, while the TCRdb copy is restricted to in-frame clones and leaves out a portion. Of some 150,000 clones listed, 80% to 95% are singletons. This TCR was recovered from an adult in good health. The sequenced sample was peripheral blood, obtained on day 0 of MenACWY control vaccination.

The CDR3 DNA follows: TGCAGTGCTCCCCTAGACTCGGGCTACACCTTC. Its translation is CSAPLDSGYTF. This chain connects TRBV20-1 to TRBJ1-2; no firm D call. Germline lookup yields CDR1 DFQATT and CDR2 SNEGSKA (reference sequence). Trimming removed 5 bases at V and 8 bases at J, with 12 bases between. The CDR3 covers 11 residues.